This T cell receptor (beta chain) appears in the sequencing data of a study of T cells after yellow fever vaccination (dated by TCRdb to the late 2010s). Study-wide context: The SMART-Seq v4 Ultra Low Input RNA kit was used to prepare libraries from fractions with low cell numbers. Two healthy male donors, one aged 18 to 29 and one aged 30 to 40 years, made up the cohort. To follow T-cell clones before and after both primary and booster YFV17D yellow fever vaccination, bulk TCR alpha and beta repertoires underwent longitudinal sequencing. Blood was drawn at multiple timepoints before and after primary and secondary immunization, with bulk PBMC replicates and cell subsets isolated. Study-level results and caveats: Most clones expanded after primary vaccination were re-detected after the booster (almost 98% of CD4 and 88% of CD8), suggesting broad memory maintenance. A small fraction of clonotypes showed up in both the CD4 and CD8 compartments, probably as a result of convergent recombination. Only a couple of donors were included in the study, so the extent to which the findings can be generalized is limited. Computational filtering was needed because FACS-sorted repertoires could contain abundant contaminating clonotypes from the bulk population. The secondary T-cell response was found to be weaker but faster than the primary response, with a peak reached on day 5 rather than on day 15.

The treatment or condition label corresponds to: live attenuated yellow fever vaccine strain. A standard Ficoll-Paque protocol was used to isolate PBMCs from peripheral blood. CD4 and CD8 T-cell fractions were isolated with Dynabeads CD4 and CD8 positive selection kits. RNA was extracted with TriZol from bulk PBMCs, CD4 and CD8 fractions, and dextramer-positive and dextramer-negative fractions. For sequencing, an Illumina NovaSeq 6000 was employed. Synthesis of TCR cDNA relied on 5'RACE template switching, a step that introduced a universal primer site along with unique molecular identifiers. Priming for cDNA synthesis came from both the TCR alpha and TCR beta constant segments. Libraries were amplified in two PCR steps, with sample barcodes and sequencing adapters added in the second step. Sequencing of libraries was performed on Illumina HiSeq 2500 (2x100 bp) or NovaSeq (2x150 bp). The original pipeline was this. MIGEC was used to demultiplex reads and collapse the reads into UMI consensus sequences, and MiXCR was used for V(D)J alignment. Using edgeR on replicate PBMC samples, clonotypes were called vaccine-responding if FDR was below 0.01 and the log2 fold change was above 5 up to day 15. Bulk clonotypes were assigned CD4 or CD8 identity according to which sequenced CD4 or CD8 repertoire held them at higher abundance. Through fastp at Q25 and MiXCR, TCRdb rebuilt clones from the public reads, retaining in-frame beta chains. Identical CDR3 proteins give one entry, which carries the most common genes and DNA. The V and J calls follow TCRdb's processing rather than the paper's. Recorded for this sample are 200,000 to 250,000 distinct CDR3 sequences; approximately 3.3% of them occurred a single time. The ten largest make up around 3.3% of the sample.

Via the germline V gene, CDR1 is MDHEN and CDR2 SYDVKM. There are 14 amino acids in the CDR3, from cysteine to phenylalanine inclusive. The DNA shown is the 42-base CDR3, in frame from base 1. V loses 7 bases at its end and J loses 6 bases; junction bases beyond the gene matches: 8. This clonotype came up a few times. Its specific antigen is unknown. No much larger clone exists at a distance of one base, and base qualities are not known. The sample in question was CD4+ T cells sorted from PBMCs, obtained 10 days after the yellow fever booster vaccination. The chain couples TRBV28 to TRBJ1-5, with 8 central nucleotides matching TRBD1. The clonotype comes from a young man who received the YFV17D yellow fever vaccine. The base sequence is TGTGCCAGCACCACCGGACAGGGCACTCAGCCCCAGCATTTT. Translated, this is CASTTGQGTQPQHF.